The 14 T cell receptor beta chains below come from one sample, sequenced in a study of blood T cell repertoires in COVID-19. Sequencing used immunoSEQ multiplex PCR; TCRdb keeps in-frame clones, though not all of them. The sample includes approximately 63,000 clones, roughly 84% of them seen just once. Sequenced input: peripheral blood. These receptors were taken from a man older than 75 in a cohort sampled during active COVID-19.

The CDR3 DNA reads as TGTGCCATCAGTGACGGTGGGGGGCAGCCCCAGCATTTT. Encoded protein: CAISDGGGQPQHF. The V gene is TRBV10-3, the J gene TRBJ1-5; TRBD1 might be the D (5 bases). The V gene's germline CDR1 is ENHRY and CDR2 SYGVKD. V was shortened by 3 bases and J by 7 bases, with 10 bases between the two germline ends. This CDR3 region has 13 residues.

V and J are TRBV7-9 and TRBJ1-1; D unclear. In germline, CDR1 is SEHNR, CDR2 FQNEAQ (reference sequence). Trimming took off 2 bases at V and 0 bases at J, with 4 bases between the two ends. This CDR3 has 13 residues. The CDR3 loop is CASSLHVNTEAFF. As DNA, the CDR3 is TGTGCCAGCAGCTTACATGTGAACACTGAAGCTTTCTTT.

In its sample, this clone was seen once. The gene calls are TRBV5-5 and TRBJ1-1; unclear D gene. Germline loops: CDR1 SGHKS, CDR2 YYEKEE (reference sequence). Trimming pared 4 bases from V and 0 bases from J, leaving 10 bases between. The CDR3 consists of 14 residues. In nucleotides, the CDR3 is TGTGCCAGCAGCGCCACAATGATGAACACTGAAGCTTTCTTT. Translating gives CASSATMMNTEAFF.

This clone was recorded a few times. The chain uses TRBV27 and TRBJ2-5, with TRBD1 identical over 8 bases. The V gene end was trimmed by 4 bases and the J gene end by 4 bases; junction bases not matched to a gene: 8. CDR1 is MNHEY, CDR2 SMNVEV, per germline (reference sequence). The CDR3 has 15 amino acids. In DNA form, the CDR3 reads TGTGCCAGCAGTTCCCTCTCAGGGGGCAGAGAGACCCAGTACTTC. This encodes CASSSLSGGRETQYF.

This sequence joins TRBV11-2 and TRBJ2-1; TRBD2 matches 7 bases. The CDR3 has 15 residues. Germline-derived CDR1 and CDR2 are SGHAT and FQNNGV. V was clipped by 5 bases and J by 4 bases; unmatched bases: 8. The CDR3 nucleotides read TGTGCCAGCAGCCTCGTCGAGGGAGGGTACAATGAGCAGTTCTTC. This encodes CASSLVEGGYNEQFF.

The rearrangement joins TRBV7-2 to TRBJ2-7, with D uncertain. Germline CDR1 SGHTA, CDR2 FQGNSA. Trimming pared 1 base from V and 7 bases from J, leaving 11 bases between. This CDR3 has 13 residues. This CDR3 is CASSLEPIGEQYF. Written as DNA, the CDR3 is TGTGCCAGCAGCTTAGAGCCGATCGGGGAGCAGTACTTC.

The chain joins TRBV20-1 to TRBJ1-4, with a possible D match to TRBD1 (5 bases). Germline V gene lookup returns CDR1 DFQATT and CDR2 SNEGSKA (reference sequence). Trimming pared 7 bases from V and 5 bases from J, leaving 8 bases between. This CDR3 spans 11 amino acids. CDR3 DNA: TGCAGTGGACAGCTAAATGAAAAACTGTTTTTT. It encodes CSGQLNEKLFF.

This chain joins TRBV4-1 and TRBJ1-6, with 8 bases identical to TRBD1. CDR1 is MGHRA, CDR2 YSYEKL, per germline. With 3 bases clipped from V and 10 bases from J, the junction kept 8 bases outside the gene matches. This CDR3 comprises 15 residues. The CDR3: CASSHETGDRSPLHF. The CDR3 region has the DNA TGCGCCAGCAGCCATGAGACAGGGGATCGCTCACCCCTCCACTTT.

The CDR3, as DNA: TGTGCCAGCAGCGCTACAGGTCTGCATGAGCAGTTCTTC. Translated, it gives CASSATGLHEQFF. The chain has TRBV7-2 and TRBJ2-1; perhaps TRBD1 as D (5 bases). CDR1 is SGHTA and CDR2 is FQGNSA in the germline V gene. The CDR3 runs 13 residues. Trimming pared 5 bases from V and 8 bases from J, leaving 13 bases between.

The CDR3, as DNA: TGCAGTGTTCCGGGGTACTACGAGCAGTACTTC. Translated, it gives CSVPGYYEQYF. The chain employs TRBV20-1 and TRBJ2-7; TRBD2 is a possible D gene (5 bases). The CDR3 covers 11 residues. V lost 7 bases and J lost 3, with 10 bases in between. Germline CDR1 DFQATT, CDR2 SNEGSKA (reference sequence).

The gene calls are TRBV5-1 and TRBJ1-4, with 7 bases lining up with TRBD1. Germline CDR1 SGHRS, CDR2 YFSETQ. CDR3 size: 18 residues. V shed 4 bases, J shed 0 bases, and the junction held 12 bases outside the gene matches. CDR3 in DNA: TGCGCCAGCAGCCCAGGGGGACCCGGGGTCACAACTAATGAAAAACTGTTTTTT. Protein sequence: CASSPGGPGVTTNEKLFF.

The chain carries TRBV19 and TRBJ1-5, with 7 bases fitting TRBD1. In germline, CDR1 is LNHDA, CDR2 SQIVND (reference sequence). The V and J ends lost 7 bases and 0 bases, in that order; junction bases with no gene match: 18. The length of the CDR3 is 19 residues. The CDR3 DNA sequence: TGTGCCAGTATTCCAGGTAGGGGGCCCATCTTTGATAGCAATCAGCCCCAGCATTTT. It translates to CASIPGRGPIFDSNQPQHF. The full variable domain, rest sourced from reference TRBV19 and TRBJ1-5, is DGGITQSPKYLFRKEGQNVTLSCEQNLNHDAMYWYRQDPGQGLRLIYYSQIVNDFQKGDIAEGYSVSREKKESFPLTVTSAQKNPTAFYLCASIPGRGPIFDSNQPQHFGDGTRLSIL.

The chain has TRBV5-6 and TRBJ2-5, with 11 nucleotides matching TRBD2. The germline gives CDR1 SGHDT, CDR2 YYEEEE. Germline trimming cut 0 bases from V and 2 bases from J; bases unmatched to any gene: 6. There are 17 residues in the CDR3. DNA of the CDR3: TGTGCCAGCAGCTTGGTAGGACTAGCGGGCGGACAAGAGACCCAGTACTTC. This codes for CASSLVGLAGGQETQYF.

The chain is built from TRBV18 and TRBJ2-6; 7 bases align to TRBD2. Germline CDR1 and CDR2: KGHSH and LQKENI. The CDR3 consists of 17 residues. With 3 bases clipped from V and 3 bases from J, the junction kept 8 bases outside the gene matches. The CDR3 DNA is TGTGCCAGCTCACCGCCAGCTGGGGGGGTTGGGGCCAACGTCCTGACTTTC. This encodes CASSPPAGGVGANVLTF. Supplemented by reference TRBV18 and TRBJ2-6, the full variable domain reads NAGVMQNPRHLVRRRGQEARLRCSPMKGHSHVYWYRQLPEEGLKFMVYLQKENIIDESGMPKERFSAEFPKEGPSILRIQQVVRGDSAAYFCASSPPAGGVGANVLTFGAGSRLTVL.